Listed here is a single T cell receptor beta chain. Antigen: not known. The data originate from a study of blood T cells in healthy people across ages. Isolated PBMCs totaled at least 6 million in each sample. V was trimmed by 7 bases and J by 1 base, leaving 10 bases between them. The CDR3 contains 13 residues. From germline, CDR1 is MNHNS and CDR2 SASEGT. The second PCR ran roughly 6 to 11 cycles with a sample-barcoded 5' primer and J-beta primers. Tagging of each cDNA molecule was performed by a template-switch adaptor with 12 random nucleotides. Each CDR3 protein gets one entry after TCRdb re-called the 5' RACE reads with MiXCR. The data contain over a million distinct CDR3 sequences, around 45% of them singletons. Study-level results: Across the age range, TCR beta diversity per million T cells fell in a roughly linear way.

The chain joins TRBV6-1 to TRBJ1-2, with TRBD1 as a possible D gene (6 bases). The sequence came from a woman aged 55 to 70 in good health. The sample consisted of blood. The CDR3 DNA is TGTGCCAGCACCCGGACAGATAACTATGGCTACACCTTC. The encoded protein is CASTRTDNYGYTF.